This section outlines one T cell receptor (beta chain) sequence together with its context. These data come from a study of blood T cell repertoires in COVID-19. Per the germline V gene, CDR1 is KGHDR and CDR2 is SFDVKD. V gave up 3 bases and J gave up 6 bases, with 11 bases separating them. CDR3 size: 14 residues. Clones were read by immunoSEQ multiplex PCR, and TCRdb kept only the in-frame ones, dropping some. The sample holds 150,000 or so clones, approximately 91% seen once. The TCR originated in a human donor in a cohort sampled during active COVID-19. Sequenced input: peripheral blood. The J gene is TRBJ2-1, the V gene TRBV24-1, with D unclear. The CDR3 nucleotides read TGTGCCACCAGTGATGTGGGCCCGACCAATGAGCAGTTCTTC. This gives the protein CATSDVGPTNEQFF.